This T cell receptor (beta chain) was recorded in a study of CD8 T cells in ankylosing spondylitis. This clonotype appeared a few times. Its antigen is not identified. The CDR3 has 12 amino acids. CDR1 and CDR2 from the germline V gene are SGHVS and FNYEAQ. V was pared by 1 base and J by 8 bases, with 6 bases between. Study-wide results and limits: Researchers report that disease-linked clones proved CD8+ and relatively rare in peripheral blood.

Each CDR3 protein is one row after TCRdb ran MiXCR on the 5' RACE reads. This sample has 150,000 to 200,000 distinct CDR3 sequences, with around 19% found just once. Sequenced material: blood, either unsorted or a sorted T cell fraction (not recorded which). The TCR was taken from a male donor with ankylosing spondylitis or in good health (not recorded which). The chain has TRBV7-6 and TRBJ2-1, with D unclear. CDR3 amino acids: CASSLVAYEQFF. The CDR3 DNA reads as TGTGCCAGCAGCTTAGTCGCTTATGAGCAGTTCTTC.